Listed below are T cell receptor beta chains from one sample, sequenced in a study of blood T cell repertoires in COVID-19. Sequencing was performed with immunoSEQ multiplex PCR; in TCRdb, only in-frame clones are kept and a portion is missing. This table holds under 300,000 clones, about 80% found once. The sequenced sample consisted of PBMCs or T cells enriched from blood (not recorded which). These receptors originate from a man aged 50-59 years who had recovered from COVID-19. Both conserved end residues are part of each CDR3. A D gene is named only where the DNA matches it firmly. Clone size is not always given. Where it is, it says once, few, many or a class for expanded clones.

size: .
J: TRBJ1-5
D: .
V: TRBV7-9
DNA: TGTGCCAGCAGCTTGGCGGGCCCCAATCAGCCCCAGCATTTT
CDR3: CASSLAGPNQPQHF

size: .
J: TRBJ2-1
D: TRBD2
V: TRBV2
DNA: TGTGCCAGCAGAACTAGCGGGGGCCCCTCCTACAATGAGCAGTTCTTC
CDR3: CASRTSGGPSYNEQFF

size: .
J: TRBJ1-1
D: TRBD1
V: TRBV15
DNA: TGTGCCACCAGCAGAGCGGGACAGGGGAACACTGAAGCTTTCTTT
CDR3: CATSRAGQGNTEAFF

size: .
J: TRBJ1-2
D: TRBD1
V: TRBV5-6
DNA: TGTGCCAGCAGCCCTCGACAGGGGGTCTATGGCTACACCTTC
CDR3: CASSPRQGVYGYTF

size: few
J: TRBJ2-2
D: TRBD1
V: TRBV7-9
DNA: TGTGCCAGCAGCTTGGACAGGGGCACCGGGGAGCTGTTTTTT
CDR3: CASSLDRGTGELFF

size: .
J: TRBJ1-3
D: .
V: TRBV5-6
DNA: TGTGCCAGCAGCTTTAAAAACAGATTAGCTGGAAACACCATATATTTT
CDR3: CASSFKNRLAGNTIYF

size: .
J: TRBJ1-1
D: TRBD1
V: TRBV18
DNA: TGTGCCAGCTCACCGCCGGGACAGCAGAACACTGAAGCTTTCTTT
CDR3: CASSPPGQQNTEAFF

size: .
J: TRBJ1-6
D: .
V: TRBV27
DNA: TGTGCCAGCAGTCCCGGACAGAGGATTTCACCCCTCCACTTT
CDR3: CASSPGQRISPLHF

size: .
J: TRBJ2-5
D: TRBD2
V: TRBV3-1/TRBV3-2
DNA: TGTGCCAGCAGCCAACCCCTAGCGGGGCCGCAAGAGACCCAGTACTTC
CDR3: CASSQPLAGPQETQYF

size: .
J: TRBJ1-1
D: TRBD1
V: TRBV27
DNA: TGTGCCAGCAGTCTCCGACAGGGCCAGAGGAACACTGAAGCTTTCTTT
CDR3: CASSLRQGQRNTEAFF

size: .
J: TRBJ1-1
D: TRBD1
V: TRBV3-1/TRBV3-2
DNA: TGTGCCAGCAGCCCAACGGACAGGGAAGCTTTCTTT
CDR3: CASSPTDREAFF

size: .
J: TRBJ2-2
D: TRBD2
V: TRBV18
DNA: TGTGCCAGCGCTTCGTCAGCGGGGGGGCCTGGCGGGGAGCTGTTTTTT
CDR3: CASASSAGGPGGELFF

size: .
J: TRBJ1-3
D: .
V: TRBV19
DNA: TGTGCCAGTAGTAAGGCGGCGGGCGCCAGGGGATATGAAGGAAACACCATATATTTT
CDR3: CASSKAAGARGYEGNTIYF

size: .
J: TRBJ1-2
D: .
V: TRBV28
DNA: TGTGCCGGTCACTCTAGGGGGTCTGATGGCTACACCTTC
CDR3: CAGHSRGSDGYTF